This T cell receptor (beta chain) was captured by sequencing in a study of T cells after yellow fever vaccination. TCRdb called the 5' RACE reads again in MiXCR, with one record for every CDR3 protein. The table shows hundreds of thousands of distinct CDR3 sequences, with about 6% occurring only once. This clonotype has a count of ten or more. There are 16 residues in the CDR3. The V gene's germline CDR1 is MNHEY and CDR2 SVGAGI. Trimming cost V 2 bases and J 7 bases; bases outside gene matches: 5. The receptor was isolated from a man aged 25-45 years who received the YFV17D yellow fever vaccine. This chain uses TRBV6-5 with TRBJ2-5, with 15 nucleotides matching TRBD2. The starting material was PBMCs, obtained 5 days after the yellow fever booster vaccination. CDR3 DNA sequence: TGTGCCAGCAGTTACGGGACTAGCGGGAGGCCTGCGACCCAGTACTTC. This translates into CASSYGTSGRPATQYF.